The 3 T cell receptor beta chains below all came from one sample that was sequenced in a study of blood T cell repertoires in COVID-19. The method was immunoSEQ multiplex PCR; TCRdb's version includes in-frame clones alone and lacks a portion of them. This table holds approximately 150,000 clones, about 90% found once. The specimen sequenced was PBMCs or T cells enriched from blood (not recorded which). Receptor source: a human donor with acute COVID-19. The donor label of this sample is uncertain.

This chain joins TRBV5-1 and TRBJ2-7, with unresolved D. The V gene's germline CDR1 is SGHRS and CDR2 YFSETQ. Trimming removed 0 bases from V and 6 bases from J, with 13 bases in between. The CDR3 covers 14 residues. The DNA for the CDR3 is TGCGCCAGCAGCTTGGGCTACAGACGCCTCGAGCAGTACTTC. Translated: CASSLGYRRLEQYF.

This chain joins TRBV5-1 and TRBJ2-5; TRBD1 aligns across 9 bases. Trimming cost V 0 bases and J 5 bases; bases outside gene matches: 5. The CDR3 loop spans 15 amino acids. Germline V gene sequence: CDR1 SGHRS, CDR2 YFSETQ. The CDR3 here is CASSLAGTGYETQYF. CDR3 DNA sequence: TGCGCCAGCAGCTTGGCCGGGACAGGGTACGAGACCCAGTACTTC. The variable domain in full, completed from reference TRBV5-1 and TRBJ2-5, reads KAGVTQTPRYLIKTRGQQVTLSCSPISGHRSVSWYQQTPGQGLQFLFEYFSETQRNKGNFPGRFSGRQFSNSRSEMNVSTLELGDSALYLCASSLAGTGYETQYFGPGTRLLVL.

V gene TRBV7-6 combines with J gene TRBJ2-5, with D perhaps TRBD1 (5 bases). Germline CDR1 is SGHVS and CDR2 is FNYEAQ. The CDR3 contains 15 residues. Trimming pared 5 bases from V and 9 bases from J, leaving 22 bases between. The CDR3 loop reads CASSRSTAHEDPQYF. The DNA for the CDR3 is TGTGCCAGCAGCCGTTCGACAGCCCATGAGGATCCCCAGTACTTC. The whole variable domain, remainder taken from reference TRBV7-6 and TRBJ2-5, is GAGVSQSPRYKVTKRGQDVALRCDPISGHVSLYWYRQALGQGPEFLTYFNYEAQQDKSGLPNDRFSAERPEGSISTLTIQRTEQRDSAMYRCASSRSTAHEDPQYFGPGTRLLVL.